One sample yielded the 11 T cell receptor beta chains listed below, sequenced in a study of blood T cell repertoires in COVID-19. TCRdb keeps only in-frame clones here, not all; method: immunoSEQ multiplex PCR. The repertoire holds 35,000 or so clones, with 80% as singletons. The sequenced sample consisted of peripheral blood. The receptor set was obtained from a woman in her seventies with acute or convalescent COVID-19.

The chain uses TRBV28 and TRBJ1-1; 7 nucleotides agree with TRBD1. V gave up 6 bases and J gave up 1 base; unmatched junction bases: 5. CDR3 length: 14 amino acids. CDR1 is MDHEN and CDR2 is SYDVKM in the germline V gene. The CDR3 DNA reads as TGTGCCAGCAGGCCCGGGACAGCGAACACTGAAGCTTTCTTT. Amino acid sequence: CASRPGTANTEAFF.

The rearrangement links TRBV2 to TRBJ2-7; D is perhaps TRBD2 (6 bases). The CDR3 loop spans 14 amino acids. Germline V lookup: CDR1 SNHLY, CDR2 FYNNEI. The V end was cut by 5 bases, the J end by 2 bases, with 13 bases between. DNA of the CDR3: TGTGCCAGCAGTACCGGGACTGTGCCCTACGAGCAGTACTTC. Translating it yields CASSTGTVPYEQYF.

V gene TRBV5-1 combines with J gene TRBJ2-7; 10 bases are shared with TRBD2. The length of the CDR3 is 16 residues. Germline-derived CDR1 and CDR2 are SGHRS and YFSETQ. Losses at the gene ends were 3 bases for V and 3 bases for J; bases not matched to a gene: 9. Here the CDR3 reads CASSYSEAGGYYEQYF. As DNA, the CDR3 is TGCGCCAGCAGCTACTCGGAAGCGGGAGGGTACTACGAGCAGTACTTC.

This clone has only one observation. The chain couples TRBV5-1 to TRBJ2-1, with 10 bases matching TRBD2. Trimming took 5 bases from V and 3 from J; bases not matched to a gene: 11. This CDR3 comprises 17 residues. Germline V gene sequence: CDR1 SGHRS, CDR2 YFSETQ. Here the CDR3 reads CASSSGLASSSYNEQFF. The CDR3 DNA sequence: TGCGCCAGCAGTTCGGGACTAGCGTCGTCCAGCTACAATGAGCAGTTCTTC.

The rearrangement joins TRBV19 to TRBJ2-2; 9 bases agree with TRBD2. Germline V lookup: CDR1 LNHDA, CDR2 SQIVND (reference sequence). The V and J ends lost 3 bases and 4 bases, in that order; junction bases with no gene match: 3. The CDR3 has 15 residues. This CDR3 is CASSMLAGSTGELFF. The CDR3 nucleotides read TGTGCCAGTAGTATGCTAGCGGGATCCACCGGGGAGCTGTTTTTT.

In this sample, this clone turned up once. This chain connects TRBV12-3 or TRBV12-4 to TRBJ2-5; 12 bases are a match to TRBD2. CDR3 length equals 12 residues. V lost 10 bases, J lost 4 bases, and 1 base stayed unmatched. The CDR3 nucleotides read TGTGCCACTAGCGGGGGGGGAGAGACCCAGTACTTC. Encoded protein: CATSGGGETQYF.

The CDR3 DNA follows: TGTGCCAGCAGATTTCCCCCTTCTTCGGGACAAAACACCGGGGAGCTGTTTTTT. Its translation: CASRFPPSSGQNTGELFF. The V call is TRBV11-2, the J call TRBJ2-2, with a tentative D call TRBD1 (6 bases). Germline CDR1 and CDR2: SGHAT and FQNNGV. Trimming removed 6 bases from V and 2 bases from J, with 22 bases in between. CDR3 length: 18 amino acids.

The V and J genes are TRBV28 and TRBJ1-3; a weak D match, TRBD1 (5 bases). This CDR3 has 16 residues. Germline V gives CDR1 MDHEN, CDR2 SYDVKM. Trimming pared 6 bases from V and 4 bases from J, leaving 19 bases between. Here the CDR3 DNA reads TGTGCCAGCAGCCCCTTGGGAGCCCGGGGGGGAAACACCATATATTTT. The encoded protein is CASSPLGARGGNTIYF.

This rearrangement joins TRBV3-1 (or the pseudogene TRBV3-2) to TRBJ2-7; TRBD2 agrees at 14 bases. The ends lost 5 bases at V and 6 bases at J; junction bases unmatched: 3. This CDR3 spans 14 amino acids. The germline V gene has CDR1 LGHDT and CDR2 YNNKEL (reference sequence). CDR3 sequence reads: CASSGGLAGGEQYF. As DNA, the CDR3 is TGTGCCAGCAGCGGAGGACTAGCGGGGGGCGAGCAGTACTTC.

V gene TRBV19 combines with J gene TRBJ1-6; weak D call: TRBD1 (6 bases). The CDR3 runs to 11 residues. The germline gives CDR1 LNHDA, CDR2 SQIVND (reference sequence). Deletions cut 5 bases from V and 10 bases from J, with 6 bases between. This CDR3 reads CASSGQSPLHF. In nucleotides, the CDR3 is TGTGCCAGTAGTGGACAGTCACCCCTCCACTTT.

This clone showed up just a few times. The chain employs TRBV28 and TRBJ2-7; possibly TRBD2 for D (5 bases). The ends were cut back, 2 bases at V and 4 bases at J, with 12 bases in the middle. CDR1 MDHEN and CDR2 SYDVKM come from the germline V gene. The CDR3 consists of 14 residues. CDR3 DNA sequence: TGTGCCAGCAGTTTAGTTCCGGGAATGTACGAGCAGTACTTC. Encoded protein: CASSLVPGMYEQYF.